One TCR beta chain is described in this entry. PCR involved 60 Vbeta and 13 Jbeta primers. Measured with immunoSEQ multiplex PCR; TCRdb has only the in-frame clones, and not every one. The sample yields about 150,000 clones, around nine tenths seen once. The data derive from a study of cytomegalovirus exposure and HLA in healthy donors. The germline V and J ends were trimmed by 5 bases and 0 bases, with 11 bases remaining between them. Germline loops: CDR1 SGHAT, CDR2 FQNNGV. The CDR3 covers 15 residues. The chain recombines TRBV11-2 with TRBJ1-3; D might be TRBD1 (6 bases). This TCR came from a woman aged 25 to 39 in good health and CMV-seronegative. The specimen sequenced was PBMCs. The CDR3 reads CASSRGGYSGNTIYF. DNA of the CDR3: TGTGCCAGCAGCCGAGGGGGATACTCTGGAAACACCATATATTTT.